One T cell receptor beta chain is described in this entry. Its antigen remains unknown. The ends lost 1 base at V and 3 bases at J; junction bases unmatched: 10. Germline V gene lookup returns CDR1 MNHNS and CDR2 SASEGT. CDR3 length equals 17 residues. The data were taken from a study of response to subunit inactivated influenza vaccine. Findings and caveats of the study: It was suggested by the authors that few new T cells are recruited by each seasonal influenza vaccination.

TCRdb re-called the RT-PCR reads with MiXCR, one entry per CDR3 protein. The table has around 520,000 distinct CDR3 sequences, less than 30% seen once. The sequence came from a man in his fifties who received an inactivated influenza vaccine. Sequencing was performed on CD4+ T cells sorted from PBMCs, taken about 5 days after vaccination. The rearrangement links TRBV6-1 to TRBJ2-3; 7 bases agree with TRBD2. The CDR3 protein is CASSEGYAASGTDTQYF. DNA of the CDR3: TGTGCCAGCAGTGAAGGGTACGCGGCTAGCGGAACAGATACGCAGTATTTT.